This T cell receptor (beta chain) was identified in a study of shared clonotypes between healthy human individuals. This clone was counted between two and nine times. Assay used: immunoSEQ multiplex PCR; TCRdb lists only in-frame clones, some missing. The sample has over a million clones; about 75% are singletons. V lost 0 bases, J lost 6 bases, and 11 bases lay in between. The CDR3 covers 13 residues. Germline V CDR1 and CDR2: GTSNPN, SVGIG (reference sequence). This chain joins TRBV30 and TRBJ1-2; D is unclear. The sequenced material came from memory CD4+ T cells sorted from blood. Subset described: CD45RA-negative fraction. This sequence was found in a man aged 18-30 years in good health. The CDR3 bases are TGTGCCTGGAGTGTAGTCCTGGGGAATGGCTACACCTTC. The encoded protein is CAWSVVLGNGYTF.